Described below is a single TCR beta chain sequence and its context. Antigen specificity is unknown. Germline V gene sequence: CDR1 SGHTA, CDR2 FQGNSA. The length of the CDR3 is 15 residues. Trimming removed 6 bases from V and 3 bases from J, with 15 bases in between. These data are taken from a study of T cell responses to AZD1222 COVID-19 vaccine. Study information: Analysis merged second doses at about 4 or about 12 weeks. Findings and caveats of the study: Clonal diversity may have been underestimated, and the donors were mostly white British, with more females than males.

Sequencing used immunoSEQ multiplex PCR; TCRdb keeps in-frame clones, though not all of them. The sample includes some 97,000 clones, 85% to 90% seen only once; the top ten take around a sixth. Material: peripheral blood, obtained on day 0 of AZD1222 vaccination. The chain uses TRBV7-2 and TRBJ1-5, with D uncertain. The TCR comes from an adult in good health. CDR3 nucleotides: TGTGCCAGCAGTTATACCTCTCAGGTCAATCAGCCCCAGCATTTT. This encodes CASSYTSQVNQPQHF.